This passage covers 32 T cell receptor beta chains from one sample sequenced in a study of blood T cell repertoires in COVID-19. Assay used: immunoSEQ multiplex PCR; TCRdb lists only in-frame clones, some missing. The sample includes 350,000 to 400,000 clones, almost 90% of them seen just once. The sample was peripheral blood. These receptors came from a man aged 18-30 years with active or convalescent COVID-19.

The V and J genes are TRBV6-6 and TRBJ1-2, with 8 bases matching TRBD1. This CDR3 region has 13 residues. Germline V CDR1 and CDR2: MNHNY, SVGAGI (reference sequence). The J segment lost 3 bases and the V segment lost 6 bases, leaving 3 bases of the junction unmatched. The CDR3 region is CASREDRDYGYTF. CDR3 DNA: TGTGCCAGCAGGGAGGACAGGGACTATGGCTACACCTTC.

This sequence joins TRBV14 and TRBJ1-2; D is uncertain. The germline V gene has CDR1 SGHDN and CDR2 FVKESK. The CDR3 is made up of 14 amino acids. V was cut by 0 bases and J by 0 bases, with 5 bases left in between. The CDR3 spells CASSQDRTNYGYTF. CDR3 sequence (DNA): TGTGCCAGCAGCCAAGATCGTACTAACTATGGCTACACCTTC.

This clone was picked up one time. V is TRBV7-8 and J is TRBJ2-3; TRBD1 matches at 9 bases. Germline lookup yields CDR1 SGHVS and CDR2 FQNEAQ. The CDR3 spans 15 residues. Unmatched junction bases numbered 6, after V lost 5 bases and J lost 3 bases. The CDR3 sequence is CASSPGQGRTDTQYF. The CDR3 bases are TGTGCCAGCAGCCCGGGACAGGGTAGGACAGATACGCAGTATTTT.

This clone was picked up one time. In DNA, the CDR3 is TGTGCCAGCAGTTACTCGGACAGGCTATTATACGAGCAGTACTTC. This translates into CASSYSDRLLYEQYF. The chain combines TRBV6-5 with TRBJ2-7, with 7 nucleotides matching TRBD1. The germline gives CDR1 MNHEY, CDR2 SVGAGI. CDR3 length: 15 amino acids. V was pared by 0 bases and J by 4 bases, with 6 bases of the junction left unmatched.

The rearrangement links TRBV5-8 to TRBJ1-1; the D gene is possibly TRBD1 (6 bases). This CDR3 region has 14 residues. Germline loops: CDR1 SGHTS, CDR2 YDEGEE. Trimming left V 5 bases short and J 5 bases short, with 16 bases between. This chain's CDR3 is CASRTRTALTEAFF. CDR3 coding DNA: TGTGCCAGCAGAACAAGGACAGCCCTAACTGAAGCTTTCTTT.

The V call is TRBV3-1 (or the pseudogene TRBV3-2), the J call TRBJ2-7; 7 bases agree with TRBD1. V shed 1 base, J shed 3 bases, and the junction held 3 bases outside the gene matches. Germline CDR1 LGHDT, CDR2 YNNKEL (reference sequence). The CDR3 has 14 residues. As DNA, the CDR3 is TGTGCCAGCAGCCAAGGCCAGGGGGACTACGAGCAGTACTTC. Its translation: CASSQGQGDYEQYF.

V usage is TRBV28 and J usage is TRBJ1-1; 7 nucleotides agree with TRBD1. V lost 3 bases, J lost 4 bases, and 8 bases stayed unmatched. Germline CDR1 is MDHEN and CDR2 is SYDVKM. The CDR3 is made up of 15 amino acids. The CDR3 coding sequence is TGTGCCAGCAGTTTCAGTCGGGCAGGGGGCACTGAAGCTTTCTTT. It encodes CASSFSRAGGTEAFF.

The gene calls are TRBV14 and TRBJ2-7; D ambiguous. V lost 0 bases to trimming and J lost 6 bases, with 9 bases between them. CDR3 length: 13 residues. CDR1 SGHDN and CDR2 FVKESK come from the germline V gene. The CDR3 reads CASSQDLRSEQYF. Written as DNA, the CDR3 is TGTGCCAGCAGCCAAGATCTCAGGTCCGAGCAGTACTTC.

The CDR3 DNA is TGTGCCAGCAGCTTGGGTTTAGGCGGGACTAGCGTAAATACGCAGTATTTT. This translates into CASSLGLGGTSVNTQYF. The chain employs TRBV5-5 and TRBJ2-3; TRBD2 matches 10 bases. The CDR3 length is 17 residues. The germline V gene encodes CDR1 SGHKS and CDR2 YYEKEE (reference sequence). The V segment lost 0 bases and the J segment 7 bases; nucleotides outside the gene matches: 11.

The chain employs TRBV7-2 and TRBJ1-3; D possibly corresponds to TRBD1 (5 bases). This CDR3 has 14 residues. The germline gives CDR1 SGHTA, CDR2 FQGNSA. V was trimmed by 3 bases and J by 1 base, leaving 7 bases between them. The CDR3 loop reads CASSLKGSGNTIYF. DNA of the CDR3: TGTGCCAGCAGCTTGAAGGGGTCTGGAAACACCATATATTTT.

The rearrangement links TRBV14 to TRBJ2-1; 8 bases are shared with TRBD2. This CDR3 contains 15 residues. In germline, CDR1 is SGHDN, CDR2 FVKESK. V lost 1 base, J lost 9 bases, and 8 bases stayed unmatched. The CDR3: CASSQGPGLVTEQFF. CDR3 DNA sequence: TGTGCCAGCAGCCAAGGCCCGGGACTAGTTACTGAGCAGTTCTTC. Drawing the rest from reference TRBV14 and TRBJ2-1, the complete variable domain is EAGVTQFPSHSVIEKGQTVTLRCDPISGHDNLYWYRRVMGKEIKFLLHFVKESKQDESGMPNNRFLAERTGGTYSTLKVQPAELEDSGVYFCASSQGPGLVTEQFFGPGTRLTVL.

The genes are TRBV4-2 and TRBJ1-6, with 7 nucleotides matching TRBD1. After removal of 1 base from V and 0 bases from J, the junction contained 3 bases not matched to a gene. The germline CDR1 and CDR2 sequences are LGHNA and YNFKEQ. This CDR3 region has 17 residues. The DNA of the CDR3 is TGTGCCAGCAGCCAAGGGAACAGGGGCTCCTATAATTCACCCCTCCACTTT. It codes for CASSQGNRGSYNSPLHF.

The rearrangement uses TRBV6-5 and TRBJ2-1; 8 bases align to TRBD1. V shed 2 bases and J 6 bases; nucleotides not matched to a gene: 9. Germline assignment: CDR1 MNHEY and CDR2 SVGAGI. The CDR3 contains 16 residues. The CDR3 coding sequence is TGTGCCAGCAGTTACCCGGGCGGGACAGGTACCAATGAGCAGTTCTTC. Its translation is CASSYPGGTGTNEQFF.

This chain connects TRBV3-1 (or the pseudogene TRBV3-2) to TRBJ2-1; D possibly corresponds to TRBD2 (5 bases). The CDR3 is made up of 13 amino acids. V lost 7 bases and J lost 4, with 11 bases in between. Per germline, CDR1 LGHDT and CDR2 YNNKEL (reference sequence). The CDR3 bases are TGTGCCAGCACTTCCAGCGGTTACAATGAGCAGTTCTTC. It codes for CASTSSGYNEQFF.

V usage is TRBV7-2 and J usage is TRBJ1-1; no clear D. Germline V gene lookup returns CDR1 SGHTA and CDR2 FQGNSA. The ends were cut back, 0 bases at V and 5 bases at J, with 10 bases in the middle. This CDR3 comprises 14 residues. The CDR3 DNA reads TGTGCCAGCAGCTTAGCGCGTGGGCTTACTGAAGCTTTCTTT. Protein product: CASSLARGLTEAFF.

V and J are TRBV19 and TRBJ2-1; 13 nucleotides line up with TRBD2. Trimming took 8 bases from V and 11 from J; bases not matched to a gene: 18. Germline-derived CDR1 and CDR2 are LNHDA and SQIVND (reference sequence). The CDR3 runs 17 residues. CDR3 sequence reads: CASSSQGLAGPEVKQFF. The DNA for the CDR3 is TGTGCCAGTTCAAGTCAGGGACTAGCGGGGCCGGAGGTAAAGCAGTTCTTC.

V usage is TRBV9 and J usage is TRBJ1-1; 10 bases map to TRBD1. J was trimmed by 0 bases and V by 4 bases; bases with no gene match: 9. Germline CDR1 and CDR2: SGDLS and YYNGEE. The CDR3 runs 17 residues. Written as DNA, the CDR3 is TGTGCCAGCAGCATGGGACAGGGGAAGGGCATGAACACTGAAGCTTTCTTT. Its protein is CASSMGQGKGMNTEAFF. The whole variable domain, remainder taken from reference TRBV9 and TRBJ1-1, is DSGVTQTPKHLITATGQRVTLRCSPRSGDLSVYWYQQSLDQGLQFLIQYYNGEERAKGNILERFSAQQFPDLHSELNLSSLELGDSALYFCASSMGQGKGMNTEAFFGQGTRLTVV.

The chain recombines TRBV28 with TRBJ1-2; 8 nucleotides align to TRBD1. CDR1 and CDR2 from the germline V gene are MDHEN and SYDVKM. This CDR3 has 15 residues. J gave up 5 bases and V 5 bases, and 10 bases lay outside the gene matches. CDR3 sequence reads: CASSPYPGTGYGYTF. The CDR3 DNA reads as TGTGCCAGCAGTCCTTACCCGGGGACAGGATATGGCTACACCTTC.

This chain connects TRBV28 to TRBJ1-6, with D possibly matching TRBD1 (6 bases). Trimming shortened V by 6 bases and J by 9 bases, and 9 bases separated the two germline ends. The CDR3 is 12 amino acids. The germline V gene encodes CDR1 MDHEN and CDR2 SYDVKM. This CDR3 is CASRTGISPLHF. The CDR3 DNA reads as TGTGCCAGCAGAACAGGGATTTCACCCCTCCACTTT.

The chain links TRBV6-5 to TRBJ2-5, with 11 bases identical to TRBD1. Losses at the gene ends were 8 bases for V and 5 bases for J; bases not matched to a gene: 7. The length of the CDR3 is 14 residues. Germline V gene data show CDR1 as MNHEY and CDR2 as SVGAGI. The CDR3 protein is CASGQGAGIETQYF. DNA of the CDR3: TGTGCCAGCGGACAGGGGGCAGGTATTGAGACCCAGTACTTC.

This chain links TRBV9 with TRBJ2-3; 8 bases match TRBD2. V trimming: 2 bases; J trimming: 5 bases; junction bases outside the gene matches: 7. The CDR3 covers 15 residues. Germline lookup yields CDR1 SGDLS and CDR2 YYNGEE. CDR3 region: CASSVHGGAKDTQYF. DNA for the CDR3: TGTGCCAGCAGCGTCCACGGGGGGGCGAAAGATACGCAGTATTTT.

This chain connects TRBV5-4 to TRBJ2-7; 14 bases are a match to TRBD2. After removal of 5 bases from V and 5 bases from J, the junction contained 9 bases not matched to a gene. CDR3 length equals 16 residues. The germline gives CDR1 SGHNT, CDR2 YYREEE (reference sequence). The CDR3 DNA sequence: TGTGCCAGCAGACTACCCGGGACTAGCGGGGGAGACGAGCAGTACTTC. Encoded protein: CASRLPGTSGGDEQYF.

A single count supports this clone. The chain joins TRBV4-2 to TRBJ2-1; 8 positions match TRBD2. The ends lost 2 bases at V and 4 bases at J; junction bases unmatched: 10. The CDR3 has 17 residues. Per the germline V gene, CDR1 is LGHNA and CDR2 is YNFKEQ. This CDR3 is CASSQSGPGGEYNEQFF. The CDR3 DNA is TGTGCCAGCAGCCAAAGCGGCCCCGGGGGGGAATACAATGAGCAGTTCTTC.

The sample holds a few counts of this clone. This chain uses TRBV19 with TRBJ1-6; TRBD1 agrees at 10 bases. V was clipped by 10 bases and J by 9 bases; unmatched bases: 6. Looked up from germline, CDR1 is LNHDA and CDR2 is SQIVND (reference sequence). This CDR3 is 13 amino acids long. In nucleotides, the CDR3 is TGTGCCATCTCTGACAGGGGGCTTTCACCCCTCCACTTT. It is translated as CAISDRGLSPLHF.

This sequence joins TRBV6-5 and TRBJ1-5; TRBD1 is a possible D gene (5 bases). Trimming took 6 bases from V and 6 from J, leaving 18 bases between them. The CDR3 spans 15 residues. The germline CDR1 and CDR2 sequences are MNHEY and SVGAGI. The CDR3 region has the DNA TGTGCCAGCAGCTCCTTGGCGGGAACAGGTCAGCCCCAGCATTTT. It translates to CASSSLAGTGQPQHF.

The chain links TRBV4-3 to TRBJ1-5; 9 bases align to TRBD1. J gave up 2 bases and V 4 bases, and 6 bases lay outside the gene matches. CDR1 and CDR2 from the germline V gene are LGHNA and YSLEER. CDR3 length equals 16 residues. The CDR3 reads CASSRDRTGGNQPQHF. The CDR3 nucleotides read TGCGCCAGCAGCCGGGATCGGACAGGGGGCAATCAGCCCCAGCATTTT.

The chain uses TRBV6-6 and TRBJ1-1; D possibly corresponds to TRBD1 (6 bases). The CDR3 is made up of 15 amino acids. CDR1 is MNHNY, CDR2 SVGAGI, per germline (reference sequence). Trimming removed 2 bases from V and 1 base from J, with 11 bases in between. The CDR3: CASSYPGEKNTEAFF. The CDR3 DNA reads TGTGCCAGCAGTTACCCAGGGGAAAAGAACACTGAAGCTTTCTTT.

This rearrangement joins TRBV7-2 to TRBJ2-3; tentatively, D is TRBD2 (6 bases). The germline V gene has CDR1 SGHTA and CDR2 FQGNSA. The CDR3 length is 16 residues. Trimming took off 7 bases at V and 2 bases at J, with 19 bases between the two ends. CDR3: CASTSLPSALTDTQYF. For the CDR3, the DNA is TGTGCCAGCACCTCTCTTCCTAGCGCCCTCACAGATACGCAGTATTTT.

The chain recombines TRBV5-1 with TRBJ1-2; D may be TRBD1 (5 bases). Trimming pared 1 base from V and 5 bases from J, leaving 9 bases between. Germline assignment: CDR1 SGHRS and CDR2 YFSETQ. There are 13 residues in the CDR3. CDR3 in DNA: TGCGCCAGCAGCTTGCTGACAGAATATGGCTACACCTTC. Translated, it gives CASSLLTEYGYTF.

This rearrangement joins TRBV19 to TRBJ1-1; possibly TRBD1 for D (5 bases). V shed 6 bases and J shed 1 base, with 21 bases lying between them. CDR3 length: 17 residues. Looked up from germline, CDR1 is LNHDA and CDR2 is SQIVND (reference sequence). CDR3 DNA sequence: TGTGCCAGTAGGGTTGGGATAAACGGGGGTAGGAACACTGAAGCTTTCTTT. It specifies CASRVGINGGRNTEAFF.

The CDR3 protein is CASSENRFTGELFF. The CDR3 DNA sequence: TGTGCCAGCAGCGAAAACAGATTCACCGGGGAGCTGTTTTTT. The J gene is TRBJ2-2, the V gene TRBV9; no reliable D call. Deletions cut 3 bases from V and 4 bases from J, with 10 bases between. The CDR3 loop spans 14 amino acids. CDR1 SGDLS and CDR2 YYNGEE come from the germline V gene. Supplemented by reference TRBV9 and TRBJ2-2, the full variable domain reads DSGVTQTPKHLITATGQRVTLRCSPRSGDLSVYWYQQSLDQGLQFLIQYYNGEERAKGNILERFSAQQFPDLHSELNLSSLELGDSALYFCASSENRFTGELFFGEGSRLTVL.

V gene TRBV14 combines with J gene TRBJ2-5, with 8 bases fitting TRBD2. The CDR3 loop spans 15 amino acids. Germline CDR1 and CDR2: SGHDN and FVKESK. Germline trimming cut 5 bases from V and 4 bases from J; bases unmatched to any gene: 9. The CDR3 DNA is TGTGCCAGCAGCTTGGGCAACGGGGGGGGAGAGACCCAGTACTTC. Translating it yields CASSLGNGGGETQYF.